This T cell receptor beta chain comes out of a study of blood T cell repertoires in COVID-19. In the original workflow: For nucleated cells, counts were estimated from reference gene primer amplification. Sequencing used immunoSEQ multiplex PCR; TCRdb keeps in-frame clones, though not all of them. V, J and clone size reflect that table, while D and trimming were determined from the DNA. The data show about 180,000 clones, with around four fifths seen just once and around 16% held by the top ten. The germline V gene has CDR1 KGHSH and CDR2 LQKENI. Trimming stripped 1 base from V and 7 bases from J, with 13 bases between. This CDR3 comprises 14 residues. This clone was recorded once. Assignments of participants to cohorts depended upon their own reported clinical history. Cohort 3 donors counted as recovered after two negative PCRs, clearance, or resolved symptoms.

The sequenced material came from PBMCs or T cells enriched from blood (not recorded which). The source of this sequence is a woman in her forties or fifties who had recovered from COVID-19. This chain joins TRBV18 and TRBJ2-5; the D gene is possibly TRBD2 (6 bases). CDR3 amino acids: CASSPRDSAGTQYF. In DNA, the CDR3 is TGTGCCAGCTCACCACGGGACTCTGCAGGGACCCAGTACTTC.